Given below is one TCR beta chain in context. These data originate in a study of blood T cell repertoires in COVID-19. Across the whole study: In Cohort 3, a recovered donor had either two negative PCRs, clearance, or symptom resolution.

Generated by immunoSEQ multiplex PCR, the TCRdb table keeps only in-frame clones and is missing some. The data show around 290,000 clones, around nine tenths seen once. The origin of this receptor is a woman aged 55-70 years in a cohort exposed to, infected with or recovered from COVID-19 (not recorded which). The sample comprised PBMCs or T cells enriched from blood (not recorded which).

CDR3 nucleotide sequence: TGTGCCATCAGTGGGACAGGGGGCGGCTACACCTTC. Translating it yields CAISGTGGGYTF. This rearrangement joins TRBV10-3 to TRBJ1-2; TRBD1 agrees at 11 bases. V lost 4 bases and J lost 8; bases outside the gene matches: 0. This CDR3 has 12 amino acids. In germline, CDR1 is ENHRY, CDR2 SYGVKD.